The 11 T cell receptor beta chains reported below all come from one sample, sequenced in a study of control samples from healthy donors and cancer patients (dated by TCRdb to 2018 to 2021). Receptor amplification or capture employed the immunoSEQ multiplex PCR assay. What TCRdb holds here is the immuneACCESS table cut down to in-frame rearrangements. Part of the clones is not present; checked against another copy, under half of the missing clones reflect an unresolved V gene, and the others are unexplained. The sample yields around 93,000 clones; 92% were counted once. The top ten hold around 3% of the sample. The sample comprised blood. Source of these receptors: a human donor in good health. The donor label of this sample is uncertain.

The chain uses TRBV5-6 and TRBJ1-1; no firm D call. The CDR3 has 13 residues. Trimming removed 7 bases from V and 2 bases from J, with 12 bases in between. Germline loops: CDR1 SGHDT, CDR2 YYEEEE. Written as DNA, the CDR3 is TGTGCCAGCCGGCGCAACTTCAACACTGAAGCTTTCTTT. Encoded protein: CASRRNFNTEAFF.

This chain links TRBV11-2 with TRBJ2-5, with 9 bases matching TRBD1. The ends lost 1 base at V and 3 bases at J; junction bases unmatched: 6. This CDR3 has 16 amino acids. Germline CDR1 reads SGHAT; CDR2 reads FQNNGV. CDR3 in DNA: TGTGCCAGCAGCTTAGGGACAGGGGTTTCAGAAGAGACCCAGTACTTC. It specifies CASSLGTGVSEETQYF.

The CDR3 nucleotides are TGTGCCAGCAGCCGCAGTGTTGCCTCTGGAAACACCATATATTTT. Encoded protein: CASSRSVASGNTIYF. The chain joins TRBV11-2 to TRBJ1-3, with D hard to call. This CDR3 has 15 residues. From germline, CDR1 is SGHAT and CDR2 FQNNGV. Between the trimmed V and J ends, which lost 5 bases and 0 bases, there was a span of 11 bases.

The chain uses TRBV10-3 and TRBJ2-7; no reliable D call. Germline values: CDR1 ENHRY, CDR2 SYGVKD. Trimming took 4 bases from V and 3 from J, leaving 7 bases between them. This CDR3 region has 12 residues. As DNA, the CDR3 is TGTGCCATCAGTGGGACCAACTACGAGCAGTACTTC. Translated, it gives CAISGTNYEQYF.

This clone was recorded a few times. The rearrangement joins TRBV18 to TRBJ1-5; 9 bases fit TRBD1. Unmatched junction bases numbered 3, after V lost 4 bases and J lost 2 bases. CDR1 and CDR2 (germline): KGHSH, LQKENI. The CDR3 is 15 amino acids. CDR3 nucleotide sequence: TGTGCCAGCTCACTCGACAGGGGGGGCAATCAGCCCCAGCATTTT. The encoded protein is CASSLDRGGNQPQHF.

V gene TRBV5-4 combines with J gene TRBJ1-1; D gene ambiguous. Germline lookup yields CDR1 SGHNT and CDR2 YYREEE (reference sequence). With 0 bases removed from V and 1 base from J, the gap between germline ends came to 7 bases. This CDR3 region has 14 residues. This CDR3 is CASSLEVQNTEAFF. As DNA, the CDR3 is TGTGCCAGCAGCTTGGAAGTACAGAACACTGAAGCTTTCTTT. The whole variable domain, filled in from reference TRBV5-4 and TRBJ1-1, reads ETGVTQSPTHLIKTRGQQVTLRCSSQSGHNTVSWYQQALGQGPQFIFQYYREEENGRGNFPPRFSGLQFPNYSSELNVNALELDDSALYLCASSLEVQNTEAFFGQGTRLTVV.

The V gene is TRBV6-2 or TRBV6-3, the J gene TRBJ1-2; weak D call: TRBD1 (6 bases). Germline lookup yields CDR1 MNHEY and CDR2 SVGEGT. V was clipped by 5 bases and J by 0 bases, with 13 bases between them. The CDR3 consists of 15 residues. Here the CDR3 DNA reads TGTGCCAGCAGTACCGACAGGTGGACTAACTATGGCTACACCTTC. It is translated as CASSTDRWTNYGYTF.

J is TRBJ2-2 and V is TRBV15, with D unclear. This CDR3 region has 15 residues. Germline CDR1 reads LNHNV; CDR2 reads YYDKDF (reference sequence). Trimming pared 4 bases from V and 1 base from J, leaving 10 bases between. CDR3 amino acids: CATSISRQNTGELFF. CDR3 sequence (DNA): TGTGCCACCAGCATAAGCCGACAGAACACCGGGGAGCTGTTTTTT.

The chain couples TRBV6-1 to TRBJ2-7; 10 bases are shared with TRBD1. The CDR3 covers 17 residues. Per the germline V gene, CDR1 is MNHNS and CDR2 is SASEGT. J was trimmed by 2 bases and V by 0 bases; bases with no gene match: 7. This CDR3 reads CASSEARTGGRAYEQYF. CDR3 coding DNA: TGTGCCAGCAGTGAAGCCCGGACAGGGGGAAGGGCCTACGAGCAGTACTTC.

The chain couples TRBV9 to TRBJ1-2, with D tentatively TRBD1 (5 bases). V lost 4 bases and J lost 6, with 13 bases in between. The germline V gene encodes CDR1 SGDLS and CDR2 YYNGEE. This CDR3 is built from 13 residues. The CDR3 sequence is CASSQGEADGYTF. CDR3 coding DNA: TGTGCCAGCAGCCAGGGAGAGGCGGATGGCTACACCTTC.

The chain uses TRBV18 and TRBJ1-1; 7 nucleotides line up with TRBD1. This CDR3 comprises 16 residues. Germline V CDR1 and CDR2: KGHSH, LQKENI. The V gene end was trimmed by 2 bases and the J gene end by 10 bases; junction bases not matched to a gene: 16. The CDR3 nucleotides are TGTGCCAGCTCACCATCTCTAATGCGGACAGGTTCAGGAGCTTTCTTT. Protein product: CASSPSLMRTGSGAFF.